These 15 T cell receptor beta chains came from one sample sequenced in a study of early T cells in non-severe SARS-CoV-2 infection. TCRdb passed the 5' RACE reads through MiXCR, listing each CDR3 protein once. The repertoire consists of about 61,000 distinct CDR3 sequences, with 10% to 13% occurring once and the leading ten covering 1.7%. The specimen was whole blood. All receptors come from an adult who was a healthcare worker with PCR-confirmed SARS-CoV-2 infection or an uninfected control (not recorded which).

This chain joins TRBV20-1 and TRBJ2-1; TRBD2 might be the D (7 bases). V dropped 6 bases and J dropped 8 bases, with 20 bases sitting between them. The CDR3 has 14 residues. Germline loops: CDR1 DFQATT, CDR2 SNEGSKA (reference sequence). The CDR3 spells CSAFKGGGQDEQFF. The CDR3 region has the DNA TGCAGTGCCTTCAAGGGGGGGGGCCAGGATGAGCAGTTCTTC.

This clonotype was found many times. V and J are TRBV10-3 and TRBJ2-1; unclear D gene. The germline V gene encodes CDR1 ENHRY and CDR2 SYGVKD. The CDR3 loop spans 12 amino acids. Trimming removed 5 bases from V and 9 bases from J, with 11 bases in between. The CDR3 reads CAISFGGGEQFF. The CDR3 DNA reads TGTGCCATCAGTTTCGGCGGCGGTGAGCAGTTCTTC.

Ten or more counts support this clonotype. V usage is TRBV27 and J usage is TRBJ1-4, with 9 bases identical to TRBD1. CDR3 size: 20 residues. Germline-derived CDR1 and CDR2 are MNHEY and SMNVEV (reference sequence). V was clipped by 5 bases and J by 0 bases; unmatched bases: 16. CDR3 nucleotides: TGTGCCAGCAGTCTTCGAAGGGACAGGGCCCAAGCGGCAACTAATGAAAAACTGTTTTTT. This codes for CASSLRRDRAQAATNEKLFF.

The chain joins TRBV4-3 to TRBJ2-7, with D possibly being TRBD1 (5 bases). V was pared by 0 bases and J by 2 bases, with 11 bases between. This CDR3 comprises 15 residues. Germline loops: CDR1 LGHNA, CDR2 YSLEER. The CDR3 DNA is TGCGCCAGCAGCCAAGATTGGCAGGGTACCTACGAGCAGTACTTC. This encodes CASSQDWQGTYEQYF.

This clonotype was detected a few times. CDR3 DNA: TGTGCCAGCAGCTTAGCAGCGGGGGAGGCAGATACGCAGTATTTT. It is translated as CASSLAAGEADTQYF. This chain connects TRBV7-2 to TRBJ2-3, with 8 bases identical to TRBD2. Unmatched junction bases numbered 3, after V lost 0 bases and J lost 4 bases. The CDR3 runs to 15 residues. Germline CDR1 reads SGHTA; CDR2 reads FQGNSA.

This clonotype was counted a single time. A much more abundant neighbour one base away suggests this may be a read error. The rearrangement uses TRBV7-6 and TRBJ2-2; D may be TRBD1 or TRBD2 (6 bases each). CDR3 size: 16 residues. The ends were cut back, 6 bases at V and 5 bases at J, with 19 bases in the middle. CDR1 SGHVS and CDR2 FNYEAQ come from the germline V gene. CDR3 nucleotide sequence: TGTGCCAGCAGACCCCGGGGGCTGGGGCTAACCGGGGAGCTGTTTTTT. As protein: CASRPRGLGLTGELFF.

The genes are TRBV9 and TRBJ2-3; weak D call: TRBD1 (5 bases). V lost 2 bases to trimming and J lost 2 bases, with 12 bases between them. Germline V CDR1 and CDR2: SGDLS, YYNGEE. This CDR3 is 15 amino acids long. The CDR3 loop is CASSVQGIDTDTQYF. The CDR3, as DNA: TGTGCCAGCAGCGTTCAGGGAATAGACACAGATACGCAGTATTTT.

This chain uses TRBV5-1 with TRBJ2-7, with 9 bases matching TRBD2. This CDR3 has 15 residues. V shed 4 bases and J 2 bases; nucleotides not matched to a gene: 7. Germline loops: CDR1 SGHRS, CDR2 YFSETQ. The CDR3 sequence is CASSAQTSGPYEQYF. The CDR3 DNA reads TGCGCCAGCAGCGCACAGACTAGCGGTCCCTACGAGCAGTACTTC.

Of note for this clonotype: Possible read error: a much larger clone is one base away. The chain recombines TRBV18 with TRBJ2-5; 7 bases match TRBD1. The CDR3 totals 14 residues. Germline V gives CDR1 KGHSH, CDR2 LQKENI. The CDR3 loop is CVSSSRQGQETQYF. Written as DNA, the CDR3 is TGTGTCAGCTCATCGAGACAGGGCCAAGAGACCCAGTACTTC. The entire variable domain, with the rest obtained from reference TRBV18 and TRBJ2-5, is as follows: NAGVMQNPRHLVRRRGQEARLRCSPMKGHSHVYWYRQLPEEGLKFMVYLQKENIIDESGMPKERFSAEFPKEGPSILRIQQVVRGDSAAYFCVSSSRQGQETQYFGPGTRLLVL.

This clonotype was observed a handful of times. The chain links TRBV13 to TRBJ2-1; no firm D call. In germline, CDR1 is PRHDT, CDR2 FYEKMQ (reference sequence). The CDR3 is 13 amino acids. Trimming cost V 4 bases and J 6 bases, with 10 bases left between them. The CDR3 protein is CASSSRTSNEQFF. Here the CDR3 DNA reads TGTGCCAGCAGCTCCCGGACCAGCAATGAGCAGTTCTTC.

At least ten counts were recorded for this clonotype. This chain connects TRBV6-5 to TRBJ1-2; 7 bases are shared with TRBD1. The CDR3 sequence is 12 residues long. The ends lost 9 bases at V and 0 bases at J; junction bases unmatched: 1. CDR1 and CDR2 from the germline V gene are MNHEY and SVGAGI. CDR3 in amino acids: CASQGANYGYTF. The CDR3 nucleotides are TGTGCCAGTCAGGGGGCTAACTATGGCTACACCTTC.

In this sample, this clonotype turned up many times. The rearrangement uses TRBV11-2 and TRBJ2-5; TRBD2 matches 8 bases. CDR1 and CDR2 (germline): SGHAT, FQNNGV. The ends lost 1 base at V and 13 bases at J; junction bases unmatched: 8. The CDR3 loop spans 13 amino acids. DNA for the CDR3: TGTGCCAGCAGCTTAGTGAACGGGGGGGACCGGTACTTC. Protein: CASSLVNGGDRYF.

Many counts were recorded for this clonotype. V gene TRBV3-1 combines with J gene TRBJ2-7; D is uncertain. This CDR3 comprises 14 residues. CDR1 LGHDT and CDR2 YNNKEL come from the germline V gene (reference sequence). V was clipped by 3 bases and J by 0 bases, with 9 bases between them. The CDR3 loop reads CASSQGTRSYEQYF. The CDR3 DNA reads TGTGCCAGCAGCCAGGGCACCCGCTCCTACGAGCAGTACTTC.

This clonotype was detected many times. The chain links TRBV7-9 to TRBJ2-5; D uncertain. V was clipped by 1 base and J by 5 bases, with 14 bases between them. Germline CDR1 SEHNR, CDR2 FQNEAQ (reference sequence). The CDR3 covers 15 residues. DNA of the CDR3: TGTGCCAGCAGCTTAGTTCTGGGCCCCAGGGAGACCCAGTACTTC. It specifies CASSLVLGPRETQYF.

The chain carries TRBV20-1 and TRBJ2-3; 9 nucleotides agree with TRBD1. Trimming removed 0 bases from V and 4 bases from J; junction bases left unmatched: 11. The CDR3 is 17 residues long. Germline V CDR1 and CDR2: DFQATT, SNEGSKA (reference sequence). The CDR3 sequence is CSARDYRGRTPPDTQYF. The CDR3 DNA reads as TGCAGTGCTAGAGATTACAGGGGGCGGACCCCCCCAGATACGCAGTATTTT.